Listed below are T cell receptor beta chains from one sample, sequenced in a study of blood T cell repertoires in COVID-19. Clones were read by immunoSEQ multiplex PCR, and TCRdb kept only the in-frame ones, dropping some. Of 300,000 to 400,000 clones detected, about 86% appear once; the ten largest clones hold 3.5% to 4.5%. The specimen sequenced was PBMCs or T cells enriched from blood (not recorded which). The receptor source for this set is a woman between 35 and 50 years old with acute COVID-19. The CDR3 runs from the conserved cysteine through the conserved F or W. The order of the fields is V gene, clone size, J gene, D gene, CDR3 protein, CDR3 DNA. A D gene is named only where the DNA matches it firmly. Clone sizes are given selectively: once, few, many, or a class where the clone is expanded.

TRBV7-2	.	TRBJ2-3	TRBD2	CASSLGVDGGAGDTQYF	TGTGCCAGCAGCTTAGGCGTTGACGGGGGGGCAGGGGATACGCAGTATTTT
TRBV7-9	.	TRBJ2-7	TRBD1	CASSLGQTIYEQYF	TGTGCCAGCAGCTTGGGACAGACAATATACGAGCAGTACTTC
TRBV7-9	few	TRBJ2-7	TRBD1	CASRPPGQRTGEQYF	TGTGCCAGCAGACCTCCGGGACAGAGGACCGGCGAGCAGTACTTC
TRBV4-3	once	TRBJ1-1	.	CASSPYDRYEAFF	TGCGCCAGCAGCCCCTATGACAGATATGAAGCTTTCTTT
TRBV5-8	.	TRBJ2-2	TRBD2	CASSFRTSGPNTGELFF	TGTGCCAGCAGCTTCCGGACTAGCGGGCCGAACACCGGGGAGCTGTTTTTT
TRBV7-2	.	TRBJ2-3	.	CASSFVGGNQGDTQYF	TGTGCCAGCAGCTTTGTTGGGGGCAACCAGGGAGATACGCAGTATTTT
TRBV4-2	.	TRBJ2-3	TRBD2	CASSQDWVLAGRTDTQYF	TGTGCCAGCAGCCAAGATTGGGTACTAGCGGGAAGAACAGATACGCAGTATTTT
TRBV18	once	TRBJ1-1	.	CASSPNTGPVGDEAFF	TGTGCCAGCTCACCCAATACAGGGCCCGTTGGAGATGAAGCTTTCTTT
TRBV29-1	.	TRBJ1-2	.	CSVGVLGRDSRGYTF	TGCAGCGTTGGGGTTTTGGGCAGGGATTCGAGGGGCTACACCTTC
TRBV9	.	TRBJ2-3	.	CASSFGGGLLHTDTQYF	TGTGCCAGCAGCTTTGGAGGAGGACTACTCCACACAGATACGCAGTATTTT
TRBV7-9	.	TRBJ2-5	.	CASTSGGEETQYF	TGTGCCAGCACCTCCGGGGGTGAAGAGACCCAGTACTTC